Listed here are 8 T cell receptor beta chains from one sample, sequenced in a study of shared clonotypes between healthy human individuals. Libraries were prepared by immunoSEQ multiplex PCR; TCRdb keeps only in-frame clonotypes and omits some of them. The top ten clones hold 0.14% of a sample with millions of clones, roughly nine tenths of them seen once. What was sequenced was naive CD4+ T cells sorted from blood. Described subset: CD45RA+ positively selected. The source is a man aged 18 to 30 in good health.

The chain joins TRBV19 to TRBJ2-2; 10 nucleotides align to TRBD1. The V gene end was trimmed by 5 bases and the J gene end by 5 bases; junction bases not matched to a gene: 5. The CDR3 totals 15 residues. Looked up from germline, CDR1 is LNHDA and CDR2 is SQIVND (reference sequence). The CDR3 region has the DNA TGTGCCAGTAGTCGGACAGGGGGGCTGACCGGGGAGCTGTTTTTT. This gives the protein CASSRTGGLTGELFF.

The CDR3 DNA reads TGTGCCAGCAGCTTAGGTGGGGACGGGAATGAGCAGTTCTTC. Translated, it gives CASSLGGDGNEQFF. V is TRBV7-8 and J is TRBJ2-1; tentatively, D is TRBD1 or TRBD2 (5 bases each). This CDR3 region has 14 residues. Trimming pared 1 base from V and 7 bases from J, leaving 11 bases between. The V gene's germline CDR1 is SGHVS and CDR2 FQNEAQ.

This chain uses TRBV6-5 with TRBJ1-4; 8 nucleotides line up with TRBD1. Per germline, CDR1 MNHEY and CDR2 SVGAGI. The CDR3 covers 15 residues. The J segment lost 5 bases and the V segment lost 4 bases, leaving 6 bases of the junction unmatched. The CDR3 sequence is CASSSSGTGNEKLFF. CDR3 nucleotide sequence: TGTGCCAGCAGTTCGTCCGGGACAGGAAATGAAAAACTGTTTTTT.

The J gene is TRBJ2-5, the V gene TRBV6-1; 7 bases are shared with TRBD2. V lost 6 bases, J lost 3 bases, and 4 bases stayed unmatched. CDR3 length: 13 amino acids. Germline lookup yields CDR1 MNHNS and CDR2 SASEGT. CDR3 bases: TGTGCCAGCAGGCGACTAGCAGAAGAGACCCAGTACTTC. This sequence encodes CASRRLAEETQYF.

The genes are TRBV19 and TRBJ2-6; 11 bases fit TRBD2. Germline V gives CDR1 LNHDA, CDR2 SQIVND (reference sequence). This CDR3 is built from 17 residues. V gave up 8 bases and J gave up 0 bases; unmatched junction bases: 6. The CDR3 here is CASEGLAANSGANVLTF. Here the CDR3 DNA reads TGTGCCAGTGAGGGACTAGCGGCCAACTCTGGGGCCAACGTCCTGACTTTC.

This clone came up once. The rearrangement joins TRBV30 to TRBJ1-2; D remains unclear. V was trimmed by 4 bases and J by 6 bases, leaving 12 bases between them. Germline lookup yields CDR1 GTSNPN and CDR2 SVGIG (reference sequence). The CDR3 is made up of 12 amino acids. The CDR3 nucleotides are TGTGCCTGGACCTGGGGAGTAAATGGCTACACCTTC. Protein: CAWTWGVNGYTF.

The V and J genes are TRBV7-6 and TRBJ2-3; 7 positions agree with TRBD2. The CDR3 length is 15 residues. V was pared by 5 bases and J by 0 bases, with 5 bases of the junction left unmatched. CDR1 SGHVS and CDR2 FNYEAQ come from the germline V gene. The CDR3 bases are TGTGCCAGCAGCCCAAGCGGGGCTAGCACAGATACGCAGTATTTT. It yields the protein CASSPSGASTDTQYF.

The chain combines TRBV6-6 with TRBJ1-2; D remains unclear. Germline CDR1 is MNHNY and CDR2 is SVGAGI (reference sequence). This CDR3 spans 15 amino acids. Trimming removed 6 bases from V and 4 bases from J, with 18 bases in between. CDR3 sequence reads: CASRPTSLPLYGYTF. The CDR3 DNA sequence: TGTGCCAGCAGACCTACATCTCTCCCCCTCTATGGCTACACCTTC.